This TCR beta chain was documented in a study of CD8 T cells in Susac syndrome. Study-wide context: Sequenced Susac syndrome patients included about six with clinically active disease and eight in remission.

With regard to this clonotype: Its antigen is still unknown.

The study's findings and limits: Clonal expansion of Susac CD8+ cells peaked in TEMRA cells, and it also peaked in active patients.

Peripheral blood CD8+ and CD4+ T cells were profiled by TCR beta sequencing. Susac syndrome patients met recently defined diagnostic criteria for definite or probable disease. Random-hexamer reverse transcription was applied to about 0.5 to 1 ug RNA. TCRdb analysed the immunoSEQ multiplex PCR reads with MiXCR anew, one entry per CDR3 protein. The table includes about 130,000 distinct CDR3 sequences, 95% detected once. The sample was CD8+ T cells from PBMCs. This sequence was found in a human donor with Susac syndrome.

In DNA form, the CDR3 reads TGTGCCAGCAGCGGAAGACTAGCGGATACGCAGTATTTT. Translated: CASSGRLADTQYF. This chain links TRBV9 with TRBJ2-3; 8 bases line up with TRBD2. V trimming: 3 bases; J trimming: 6 bases; junction bases outside the gene matches: 3. The CDR3 has 13 residues. Per the germline V gene, CDR1 is SGDLS and CDR2 is YYNGEE.